What follows are 9 T cell receptor beta chains derived from one specimen sequenced in a study of OX40 agonist ivuxolimab in advanced cancers. The repertoire was sequenced with immunoSEQ multiplex PCR; TCRdb's copy has only in-frame clones and lacks some. The table records about 90,000 clones, approximately 91% of them present only once. Sequenced here: CD4+ or CD8+ T cells sorted from blood, sampled in a trial of the OX40 agonist ivuxolimab. All receptors come from an adult with an advanced solid tumor such as melanoma, head and neck, liver or kidney cancer.

This rearrangement joins TRBV5-1 to TRBJ2-5, with 8 bases fitting TRBD1. The CDR3 contains 12 residues. The germline CDR1 and CDR2 sequences are SGHRS and YFSETQ. The junction had 3 bases not matched to a gene; V was cut back by 9 bases and J by 2 bases. The CDR3 DNA follows: TGCGCCACCCGACAGGGGCAAGAGACCCAGTACTTC. Its protein product is CATRQGQETQYF.

The chain carries TRBV10-3 and TRBJ2-7; D is perhaps TRBD1 (5 bases). This CDR3 is built from 12 residues. Germline loops: CDR1 ENHRY, CDR2 SYGVKD. Trimming removed 6 bases at V and 9 bases at J, with 15 bases between. The CDR3 is CAISDPGLGQYF. As DNA, the CDR3 is TGTGCCATCAGCGATCCAGGGTTGGGGCAGTACTTC.

J is TRBJ2-1 and V is TRBV4-2; D is uncertain. The ends were cut back, 0 bases at V and 7 bases at J, with 16 bases in the middle. The CDR3 totals 16 residues. Germline V lookup: CDR1 LGHNA, CDR2 YNFKEQ. The CDR3 region has the DNA TGTGCCAGCAGCCAAGATATCGGGTTCGGTGGGAATGAGCAGTTCTTC. Protein product: CASSQDIGFGGNEQFF.

The J gene is TRBJ1-5, the V gene TRBV7-2; D ambiguous. The CDR3 is 13 residues long. The germline V gene encodes CDR1 SGHTA and CDR2 FQGNSA. The germline V and J ends were trimmed by 4 bases and 6 bases, with 10 bases remaining between them. The CDR3 DNA sequence: TGTGCCAGCAGCTCGCAGACGGGTCAGCCCCAGCATTTT. Its protein is CASSSQTGQPQHF.

The rearrangement uses TRBV7-3 and TRBJ2-5; possibly TRBD1 for D (6 bases). V gave up 5 bases and J gave up 4 bases, with 11 bases separating them. Germline assignment: CDR1 SGHTA and CDR2 FQGTGA. CDR3 length: 13 amino acids. CDR3 protein: CASSPGGRETQYF. As DNA, the CDR3 is TGTGCCAGCAGCCCTGGGGGCCGAGAGACCCAGTACTTC.

The chain links TRBV6-6 to TRBJ2-7; TRBD2 might be the D (7 bases). Germline CDR1 and CDR2: MNHNY and SVGAGI (reference sequence). Trimming stripped 6 bases from V and 7 bases from J, with 19 bases between. The CDR3 contains 14 residues. Written as DNA, the CDR3 is TGTGCCAGCAGGGGGATCGGGGGGCGAGTGGAGCAGTACTTC. Translation gives CASRGIGGRVEQYF.

The chain combines TRBV5-1 with TRBJ2-2; 8 nucleotides match TRBD2. Per the germline V gene, CDR1 is SGHRS and CDR2 is YFSETQ. The V segment lost 0 bases and the J segment 5 bases; nucleotides outside the gene matches: 6. CDR3 size: 16 residues. CDR3 bases: TGCGCCAGCAGCTTGGGAGCGGGAGTACGGACCGGGGAGCTGTTTTTT. Encoded protein: CASSLGAGVRTGELFF.

V and J are TRBV30 and TRBJ2-3; tentative D call: TRBD2 (7 bases). The CDR3 extends over 12 amino acids. V was shortened by 8 bases and J by 4 bases, with 13 bases between the two germline ends. Per germline, CDR1 GTSNPN and CDR2 SVGIG (reference sequence). The CDR3 protein is CAGRGASDTQYF. CDR3 DNA: TGTGCCGGTCGGGGGGCATCAGATACGCAGTATTTT.

This clone was seen a handful of times. J is TRBJ2-7 and V is TRBV5-1, with 9 bases lining up with TRBD1. The length of the CDR3 is 14 residues. In germline, CDR1 is SGHRS, CDR2 YFSETQ. Trimming removed 5 bases from V and 6 bases from J; junction bases left unmatched: 9. In DNA form, the CDR3 reads TGCGCCAGCAGGGATACAGGGGGCGCGGGCGAGCAGTACTTC. Its protein is CASRDTGGAGEQYF.